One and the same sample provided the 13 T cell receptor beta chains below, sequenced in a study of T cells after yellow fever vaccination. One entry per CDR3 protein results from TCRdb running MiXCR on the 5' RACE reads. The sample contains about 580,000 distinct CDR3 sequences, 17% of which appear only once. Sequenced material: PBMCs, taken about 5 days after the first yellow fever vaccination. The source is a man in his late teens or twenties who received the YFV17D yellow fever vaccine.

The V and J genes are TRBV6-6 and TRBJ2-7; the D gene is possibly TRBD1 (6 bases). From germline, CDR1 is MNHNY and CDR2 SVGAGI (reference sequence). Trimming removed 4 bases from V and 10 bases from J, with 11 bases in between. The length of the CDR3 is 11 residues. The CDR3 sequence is CASSCEGHQYF. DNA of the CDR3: TGTGCCAGCAGTTGCGAGGGACACCAGTACTTC.

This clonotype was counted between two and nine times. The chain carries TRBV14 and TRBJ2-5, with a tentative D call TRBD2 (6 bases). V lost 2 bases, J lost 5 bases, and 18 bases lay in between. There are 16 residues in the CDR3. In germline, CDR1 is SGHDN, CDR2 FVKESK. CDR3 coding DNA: TGTGCCAGCAGCCAATCGCTACTGGGGAGGAGGGAGACCCAGTACTTC. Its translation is CASSQSLLGRRETQYF.

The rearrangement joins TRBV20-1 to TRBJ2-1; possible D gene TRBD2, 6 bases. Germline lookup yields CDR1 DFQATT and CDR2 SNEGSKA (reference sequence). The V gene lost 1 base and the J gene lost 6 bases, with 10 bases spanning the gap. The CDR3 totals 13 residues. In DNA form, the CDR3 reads TGCAGTGCTAGAGGAGTCGGGAGCAATGAGCAGTTCTTC. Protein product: CSARGVGSNEQFF.

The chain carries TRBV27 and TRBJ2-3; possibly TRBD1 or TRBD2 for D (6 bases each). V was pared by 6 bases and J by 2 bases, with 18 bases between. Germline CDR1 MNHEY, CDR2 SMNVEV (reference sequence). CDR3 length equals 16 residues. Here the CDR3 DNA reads TGTGCCAGCAGATTACAGGGTGGGGACTTCACAGATACGCAGTATTTT. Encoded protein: CASRLQGGDFTDTQYF.

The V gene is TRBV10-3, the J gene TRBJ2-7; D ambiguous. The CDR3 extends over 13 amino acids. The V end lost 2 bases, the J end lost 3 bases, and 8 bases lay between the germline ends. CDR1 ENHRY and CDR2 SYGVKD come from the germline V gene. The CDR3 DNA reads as TGTGCCATCAGTGAGGGTTATCTCTACGAGCAGTACTTC. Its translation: CAISEGYLYEQYF.

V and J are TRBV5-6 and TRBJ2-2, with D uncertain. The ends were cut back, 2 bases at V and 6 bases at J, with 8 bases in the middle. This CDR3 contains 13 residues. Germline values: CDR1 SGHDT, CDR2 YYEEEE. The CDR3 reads CASSLQLAGELFF. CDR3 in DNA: TGTGCCAGCAGCTTACAGCTAGCCGGGGAGCTGTTTTTT.

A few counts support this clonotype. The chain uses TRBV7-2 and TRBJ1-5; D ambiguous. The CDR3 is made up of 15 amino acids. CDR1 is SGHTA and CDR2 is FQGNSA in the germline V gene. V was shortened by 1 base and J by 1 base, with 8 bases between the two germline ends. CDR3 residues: CASSLGTVSNQPQHF. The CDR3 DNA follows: TGTGCCAGCAGCTTAGGGACGGTCAGCAATCAGCCCCAGCATTTT.

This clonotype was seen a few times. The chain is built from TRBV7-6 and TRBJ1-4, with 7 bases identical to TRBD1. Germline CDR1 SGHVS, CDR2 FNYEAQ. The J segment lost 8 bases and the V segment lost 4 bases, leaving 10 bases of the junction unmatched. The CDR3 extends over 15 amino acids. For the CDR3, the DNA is TGTGCCAGCAGCTCCCTGACAGGGACGGACGAAAAACTGTTTTTT. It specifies CASSSLTGTDEKLFF.

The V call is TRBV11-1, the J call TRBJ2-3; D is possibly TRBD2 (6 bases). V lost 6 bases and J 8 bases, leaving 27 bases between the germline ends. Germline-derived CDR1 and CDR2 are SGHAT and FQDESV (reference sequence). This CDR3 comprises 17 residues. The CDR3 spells CASSRSRGEATPGTQYF. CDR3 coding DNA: TGTGCCAGCAGTCGATCCCGAGGGGAGGCCACCCCCGGTACGCAGTATTTT. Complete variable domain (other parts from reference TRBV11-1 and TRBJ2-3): EAEVAQSPRYKITEKSQAVAFWCDPISGHATLYWYRQILGQGPELLVQFQDESVVDDSQLPKDRFSAERLKGVDSTLKIQPAELGDSAMYLCASSRSRGEATPGTQYFGPGTRLTVL.

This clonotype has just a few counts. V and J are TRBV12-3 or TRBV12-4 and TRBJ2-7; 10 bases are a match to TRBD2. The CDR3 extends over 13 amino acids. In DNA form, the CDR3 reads TGTGCCAGCAGCTCACTAGCGGGGCTTGAGTGGGGGGTC. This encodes CASSSLAGLEWGV.

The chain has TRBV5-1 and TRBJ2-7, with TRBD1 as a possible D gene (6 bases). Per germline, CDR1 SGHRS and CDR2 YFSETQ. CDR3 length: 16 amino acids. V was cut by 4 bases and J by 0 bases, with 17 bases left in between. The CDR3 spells CASSPTDSLSSYEQYF. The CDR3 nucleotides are TGCGCCAGCAGCCCCACGGACAGTCTCAGCTCCTACGAGCAGTACTTC.

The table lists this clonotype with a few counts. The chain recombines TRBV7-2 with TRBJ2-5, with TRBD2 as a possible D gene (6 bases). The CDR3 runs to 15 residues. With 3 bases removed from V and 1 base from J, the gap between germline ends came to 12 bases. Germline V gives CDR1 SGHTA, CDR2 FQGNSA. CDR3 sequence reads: CASSFRDLVQETQYF. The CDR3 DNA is TGTGCCAGCAGCTTCCGGGACTTGGTCCAAGAGACCCAGTACTTC.

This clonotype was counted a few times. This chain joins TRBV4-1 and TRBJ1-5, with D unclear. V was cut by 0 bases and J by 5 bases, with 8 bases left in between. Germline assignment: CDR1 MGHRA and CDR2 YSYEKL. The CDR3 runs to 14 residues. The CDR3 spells CASSQDGTYQPQHF. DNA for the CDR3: TGCGCCAGCAGCCAAGATGGCACCTATCAGCCCCAGCATTTT.